This TCR beta chain stems from a study of Ad26.COV2.S vaccination and SARS-CoV-2 variants. Overall study context: The Ad26.COV2.S arm of the COV1001 trial was where the donor was placed. Ad26.COV2.S, an intramuscular injection, was given once or twice 56 days apart. Findings of the study overall: Vaccinated individuals (as opposed to placebo recipients) had higher spike-specific TCR breadth.

The germline V gene has CDR1 GTSNPN and CDR2 SVGIG (reference sequence). Trimming left V 3 bases short and J 7 bases short, with 15 bases between. The CDR3 is made up of 14 amino acids. TCRdb keeps only in-frame clones here, not all; method: immunoSEQ multiplex PCR. The sample shows about 480,000 clones, 87% of them seen only once. The treatment denotes: some 20 received Ad26.COV2.S at low or high dose, single or two shots; about 5 received placebo; per-sample allocation not given. Sampling occurred on day 63 after the first vaccine or placebo injection. Vaccination employed an Ad26 vector expressing the Wuhan-strain SARS-CoV-2 spike. Worth noting for this clone: Antigen unknown.

The sample in question was peripheral blood, obtained in a trial of Ad26.COV2.S vaccine versus placebo. V gene TRBV30 combines with J gene TRBJ1-4; no firm D call. This sequence was found in a person between 18 and 60 years old who received the Ad26.COV2.S COVID-19 vaccine or a placebo. CDR3 protein: CAWSPLGVSEKLFF. The CDR3 DNA sequence: TGTGCCTGGAGCCCCCTCGGAGTAAGTGAAAAACTGTTTTTT.